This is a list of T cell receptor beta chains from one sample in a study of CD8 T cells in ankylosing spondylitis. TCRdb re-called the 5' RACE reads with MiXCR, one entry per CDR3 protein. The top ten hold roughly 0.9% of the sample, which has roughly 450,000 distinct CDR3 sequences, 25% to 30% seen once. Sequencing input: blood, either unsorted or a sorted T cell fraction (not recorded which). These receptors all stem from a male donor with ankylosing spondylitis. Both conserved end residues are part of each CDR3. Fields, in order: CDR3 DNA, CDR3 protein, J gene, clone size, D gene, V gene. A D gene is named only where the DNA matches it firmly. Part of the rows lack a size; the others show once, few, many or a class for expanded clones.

CDR3nt: TGTGCCAGCAGCAAAACGGGACTAGCGGGGACAGATACGCAGTATTTT; CDR3aa: CASSKTGLAGTDTQYF; j_gene: TRBJ2-3; abundance: few; d_gene: TRBD2; v_gene: TRBV7-2
CDR3nt: TGTGCCAGCAGCTTGTCGTGGGGACAGGGAACAGATACGCAGTATTTT; CDR3aa: CASSLSWGQGTDTQYF; j_gene: TRBJ2-3; abundance: NA; d_gene: TRBD1; v_gene: TRBV5-5
CDR3nt: TGTGCCAGCAGTCAGCGGGAGTACCGGACCGGGGAGCTGTTTTTT; CDR3aa: CASSQREYRTGELFF; j_gene: TRBJ2-2; abundance: NA; d_gene: TRBD2; v_gene: TRBV5-8
CDR3nt: TGCAGCGTCCGTGGGACTAGCGGGATCGGGGAGCAGTACTTC; CDR3aa: CSVRGTSGIGEQYF; j_gene: TRBJ2-7; abundance: NA; d_gene: TRBD2; v_gene: TRBV29-1
CDR3nt: TGCAGTGCTAGAGTTGCCGCCCGGACCGGGGAGCTGTTTTTT; CDR3aa: CSARVAARTGELFF; j_gene: TRBJ2-2; abundance: few; d_gene: NA; v_gene: TRBV20-1
CDR3nt: TGTGCCAGCAGAGATCTAGCGGGGAGGGGGGAGACCCAGTACTTC; CDR3aa: CASRDLAGRGETQYF; j_gene: TRBJ2-5; abundance: NA; d_gene: TRBD2; v_gene: TRBV12-3/TRBV12-4
CDR3nt: TGCGCCAGCAGCTTGTCCCTAGCGTACAATGAGCAGTTCTTC; CDR3aa: CASSLSLAYNEQFF; j_gene: TRBJ2-1; abundance: few; d_gene: NA; v_gene: TRBV5-1
CDR3nt: TGTGCCAGCTCACCGGAAGGGGTGAGCAATGAAAAACTGTTTTTT; CDR3aa: CASSPEGVSNEKLFF; j_gene: TRBJ1-4; abundance: NA; d_gene: NA; v_gene: TRBV18
CDR3nt: TGCAGCGTTGAAAGACAGTCTTATACGCAGTATTTT; CDR3aa: CSVERQSYTQYF; j_gene: TRBJ2-3; abundance: NA; d_gene: NA; v_gene: TRBV29-1
CDR3nt: TGTGCCAGCAGCGCCCCGGGACTGGCTTTGCAGACCCAGTACTTC; CDR3aa: CASSAPGLALQTQYF; j_gene: TRBJ2-5; abundance: NA; d_gene: NA; v_gene: TRBV7-2
CDR3nt: TGTGCCAGCAGCGTAGTGGGGACTAGCGGGAGTCCGAACACCGGGGAGCTGTTTTTT; CDR3aa: CASSVVGTSGSPNTGELFF; j_gene: TRBJ2-2; abundance: many; d_gene: TRBD2; v_gene: TRBV11-2
CDR3nt: TGTGCCAGCAGCCCAACCCTAGGAAGGGCCCTGGGAAACACCATATATTTT; CDR3aa: CASSPTLGRALGNTIYF; j_gene: TRBJ1-3; abundance: NA; d_gene: NA; v_gene: TRBV7-2
CDR3nt: TGCGCCAGCAGTGAGAGGAGCGGGAGGGGGGGTAACATTCAGTACTTC; CDR3aa: CASSERSGRGGNIQYF; j_gene: TRBJ2-4; abundance: NA; d_gene: TRBD2; v_gene: TRBV10-2
CDR3nt: TGTGCCAGCAGTTTCGCCAGCGGGAGGGCCCAAGAGACCCAGTACTTC; CDR3aa: CASSFASGRAQETQYF; j_gene: TRBJ2-5; abundance: NA; d_gene: TRBD2; v_gene: TRBV12-3/TRBV12-4
CDR3nt: TGCGCCAGCAGCTTGGGCAGGGGGCTGGCAGATACGCAGTATTTT; CDR3aa: CASSLGRGLADTQYF; j_gene: TRBJ2-3; abundance: NA; d_gene: TRBD1; v_gene: TRBV5-1
CDR3nt: TGTGCCAGCAGCGAAAACACCGTAGGTGAAGCTTTCTTT; CDR3aa: CASSENTVGEAFF; j_gene: TRBJ1-1; abundance: few; d_gene: NA; v_gene: TRBV5-5
CDR3nt: TGTGCCTGGAGTGGGGGACTAGCGGGATATGAGCAGTTCTTC; CDR3aa: CAWSGGLAGYEQFF; j_gene: TRBJ2-1; abundance: NA; d_gene: TRBD2; v_gene: TRBV30
CDR3nt: TGTGCCAGCAGGCTTATGCCTTTTGCAACCTACAATGAGCAGTTCTTC; CDR3aa: CASRLMPFATYNEQFF; j_gene: TRBJ2-1; abundance: NA; d_gene: NA; v_gene: TRBV2
CDR3nt: TGTGCCAGCCGGTCAGGGGGCGATAACTATGGCTACACCTTC; CDR3aa: CASRSGGDNYGYTF; j_gene: TRBJ1-2; abundance: NA; d_gene: TRBD1; v_gene: TRBV5-4
CDR3nt: TGTGCCAGCAGTTTATGGGTAGCGGGGGGGGGCAATGAGCAGTTCTTC; CDR3aa: CASSLWVAGGGNEQFF; j_gene: TRBJ2-1; abundance: NA; d_gene: TRBD2; v_gene: TRBV12-3/TRBV12-4
CDR3nt: TGTGCCAGCAGCTTAGCGCAAACGGTCAGCAATCAGCCCCAGCATTTT; CDR3aa: CASSLAQTVSNQPQHF; j_gene: TRBJ1-5; abundance: few; d_gene: NA; v_gene: TRBV7-2
CDR3nt: TGTGCCAGCAGTTACTCAGGACAGTATTCACCCCTCCACTTT; CDR3aa: CASSYSGQYSPLHF; j_gene: TRBJ1-6; abundance: NA; d_gene: NA; v_gene: TRBV6-5
CDR3nt: TGTGCCAGCAGTTTGGATTCCGCCGTTGGGACCCAGCATTTT; CDR3aa: CASSLDSAVGTQHF; j_gene: TRBJ1-5; abundance: NA; d_gene: NA; v_gene: TRBV12-3/TRBV12-4
CDR3nt: TGCAGCGTTGAATCGGGGGGGAGGACTGAAGCTTTCTTT; CDR3aa: CSVESGGRTEAFF; j_gene: TRBJ1-1; abundance: NA; d_gene: NA; v_gene: TRBV29-1
CDR3nt: TGTGCCAGCAGCCAAGCCACGGGAGCCTGGAATGAGCAGTTCTTC; CDR3aa: CASSQATGAWNEQFF; j_gene: TRBJ2-1; abundance: few; d_gene: NA; v_gene: TRBV3-1
CDR3nt: TGTGCCAGCAGCGCCGGGACACTCTACAATGAGCAGTTCTTC; CDR3aa: CASSAGTLYNEQFF; j_gene: TRBJ2-1; abundance: few; d_gene: NA; v_gene: TRBV9